The T cell receptor (beta chain) under discussion was sequenced for a study of blood T cell repertoires in COVID-19. Looking at the study overall: Acute and convalescent COVID-19 samples came from the United States, Italy and Spain. From T cells, B-cell-depleted T cells, or PBMCs came the material, which was cDNA or gDNA.

Per the original methods: Reference gene primer amplification gave nucleated cell count estimates. Assay: immunoSEQ multiplex PCR; the TCRdb copy retains only in-frame clones and omits some. V and J calls and clone size are those listed in that table; D and trimming were worked out from the DNA. The table has about 240,000 clones, 70% to 90% seen once. V was pared by 0 bases and J by 2 bases, with 4 bases between. The CDR3 is 13 residues long. CDR1 and CDR2 from the germline V gene are SGHDT and YYEEEE. The origin of this receptor is a woman between 65 and 79 years old with active or convalescent COVID-19. This chain connects TRBV5-6 to TRBJ2-3; D gene uncertain. The sequenced sample was peripheral blood. CDR3 residues: CASSLASTDTQYF. CDR3 bases: TGTGCCAGCAGCTTGGCCTCCACAGATACGCAGTATTTT.